The clone carrying this T cell receptor (beta chain) appeared once. Its antigen is not known. These data belong to a study of T cell responses to AZD1222 COVID-19 vaccine. Study-wide results and caveats: Spike-specific TCR breadth and depth grew following two AZD1222 doses. Repertoire sampling was restricted to post-peak T cell response timepoints. The donors showed a predominance of white British ancestry and of females, with possible underestimation of clonal diversity. Among vaccine-associated CD4 TCRs, coverage spanned spike, with dominance at 160-218 and 743-854.

The germline V and J ends were trimmed by 2 bases and 0 bases, with 8 bases remaining between them. The CDR3 extends over 15 amino acids. Germline V CDR1 and CDR2: SGHVS, FQNEAQ. Method: immunoSEQ multiplex PCR; TCRdb's copy keeps in-frame clones and lacks some. The table has about 55,000 clones, over 75% seen once. This sequence joins TRBV7-8 and TRBJ2-1; D possibly corresponds to TRBD2 (5 bases). This specimen consisted of peripheral blood, obtained on day 0 of AZD1222 vaccination. This sequence was found in an adult in good health. The CDR3 loop is CASSLSRGSYNEQFF. Here the CDR3 DNA reads TGTGCCAGCAGCTTAAGTCGGGGCTCCTACAATGAGCAGTTCTTC.